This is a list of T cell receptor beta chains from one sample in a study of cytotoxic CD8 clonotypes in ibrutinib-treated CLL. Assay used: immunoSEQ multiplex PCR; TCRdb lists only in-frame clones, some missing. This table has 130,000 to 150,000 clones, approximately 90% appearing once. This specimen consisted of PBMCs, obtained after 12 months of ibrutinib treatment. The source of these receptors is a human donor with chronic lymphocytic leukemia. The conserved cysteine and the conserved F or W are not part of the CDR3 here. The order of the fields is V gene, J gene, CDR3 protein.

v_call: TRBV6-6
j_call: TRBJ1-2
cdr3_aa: ASSYETGDGYT

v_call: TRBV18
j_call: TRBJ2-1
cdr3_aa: ASSQTGYEQF

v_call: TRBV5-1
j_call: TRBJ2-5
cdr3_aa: ASSLDTVQETQY

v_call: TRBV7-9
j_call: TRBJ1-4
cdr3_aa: ASSLPGTSNEKLF

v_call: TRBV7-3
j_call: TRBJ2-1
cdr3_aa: ASSSAAGSYNEQF

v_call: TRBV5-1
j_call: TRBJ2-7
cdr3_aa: ASSPDETYEQY

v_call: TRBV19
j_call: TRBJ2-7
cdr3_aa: ASSEGQGSYEQY

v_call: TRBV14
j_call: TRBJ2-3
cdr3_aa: ASSQDSGTQY

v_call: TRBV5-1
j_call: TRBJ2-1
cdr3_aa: ASSIPSGTSGRTSSYNEQF

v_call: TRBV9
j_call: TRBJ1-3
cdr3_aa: ASSVQGAENTIY

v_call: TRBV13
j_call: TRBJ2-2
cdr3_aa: ASSLTGELF

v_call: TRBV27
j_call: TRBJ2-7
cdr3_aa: ASILGYEQY

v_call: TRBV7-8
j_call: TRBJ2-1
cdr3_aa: ASSLGRGSSYNEQF

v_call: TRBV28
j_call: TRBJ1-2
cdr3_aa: ATDRDSYGYT

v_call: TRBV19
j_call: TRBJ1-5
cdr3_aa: ASSIAPGARGKPQH

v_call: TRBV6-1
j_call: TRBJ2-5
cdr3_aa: ASTRAGGETQY

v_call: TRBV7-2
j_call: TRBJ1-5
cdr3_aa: ASSDSSYSNQPQH

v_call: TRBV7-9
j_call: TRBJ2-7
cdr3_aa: ASSLAVGAGGESYEQY

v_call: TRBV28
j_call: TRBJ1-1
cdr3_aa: ASSSPGTLNTEAF

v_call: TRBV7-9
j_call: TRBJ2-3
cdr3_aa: ASSPYTDTQY

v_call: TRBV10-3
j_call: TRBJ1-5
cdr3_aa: AISERSAGDQPQH

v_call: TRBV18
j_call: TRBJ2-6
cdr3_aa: ASSDWDRGDLGANVLT

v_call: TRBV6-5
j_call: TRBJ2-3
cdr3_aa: ASSYGNGADTQY

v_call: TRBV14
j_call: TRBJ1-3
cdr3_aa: ASSQDLRSSGNTIY

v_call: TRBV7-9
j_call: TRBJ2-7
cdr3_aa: ASSSTGAGEQY

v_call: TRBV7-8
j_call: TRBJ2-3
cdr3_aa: ASSLGLAGGSYTQY

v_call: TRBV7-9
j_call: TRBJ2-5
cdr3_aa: ASSSGPRETQY

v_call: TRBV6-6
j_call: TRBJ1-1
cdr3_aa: ASASDRRAF

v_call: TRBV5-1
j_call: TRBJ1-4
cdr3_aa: ASSSGTASEKLF

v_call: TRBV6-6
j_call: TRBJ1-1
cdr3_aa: ASSYSTSLRNTEAF

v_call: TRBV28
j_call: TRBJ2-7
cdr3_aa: ASRGPPPSVLTGEQY

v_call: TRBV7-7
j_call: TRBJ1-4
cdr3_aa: ASSRTVNEKLF

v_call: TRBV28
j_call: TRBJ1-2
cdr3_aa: ASSSGGGARGYT

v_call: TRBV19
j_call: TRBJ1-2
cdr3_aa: ASSTRDSYGYT

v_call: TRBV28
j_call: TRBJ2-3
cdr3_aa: ASSLLGEGTDTQY

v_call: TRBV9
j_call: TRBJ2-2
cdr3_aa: ASRLAGATGELF

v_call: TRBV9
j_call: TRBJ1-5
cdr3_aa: ASSGGAGPQH

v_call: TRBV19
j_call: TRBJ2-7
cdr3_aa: ASSIATGPNYEQY

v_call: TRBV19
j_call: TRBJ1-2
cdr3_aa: ASSAGWNYGYT

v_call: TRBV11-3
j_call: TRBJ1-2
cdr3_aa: ASSDGSYGYT

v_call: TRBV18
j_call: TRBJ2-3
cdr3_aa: ASSPARREVY

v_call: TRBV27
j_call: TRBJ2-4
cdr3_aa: ASKGWTKNIQY

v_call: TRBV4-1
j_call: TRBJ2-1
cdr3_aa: ASSQDLLDLSYNEQF

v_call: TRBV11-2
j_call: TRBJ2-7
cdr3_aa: ASTPTAATYEQY

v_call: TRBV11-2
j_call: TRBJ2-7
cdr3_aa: ASSLEVWSSYEQY

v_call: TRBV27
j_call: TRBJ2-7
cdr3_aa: ASSLRWDSSYEQY